This T cell receptor (beta chain) appears in the sequencing data of a study of cytomegalovirus exposure and HLA in healthy donors. With 60 Vbeta and 13 Jbeta primers, the PCR was carried out. Profiled with immunoSEQ multiplex PCR; TCRdb holds only in-frame clones, not every one. The sample has around 94,000 clones; around 77% are singletons. To note about this clone: As yet, its antigen is unknown.

Study-wide results and limits: The later analysis indicated that the majority of CMV-associated TCR beta chains appeared HLA-restricted. There were three CMV-associated chains whose specificity for CMV antigens was confirmed in vitro.

Between the trimmed V and J ends, which lost 2 bases and 9 bases, there was a span of 14 bases. Germline V gene lookup returns CDR1 MGHRA and CDR2 YSYEKL. CDR3 length equals 14 residues. What was sequenced was PBMCs. The clonotype was recovered from a male donor in good health and CMV-seropositive. The gene calls are TRBV4-1 and TRBJ2-1; a weak D match, TRBD2 (7 bases). CDR3 loop: CASSQRTGGPEQFF. CDR3 in DNA: TGCGCCAGCAGCCAACGGACGGGGGGCCCTGAGCAGTTCTTC.